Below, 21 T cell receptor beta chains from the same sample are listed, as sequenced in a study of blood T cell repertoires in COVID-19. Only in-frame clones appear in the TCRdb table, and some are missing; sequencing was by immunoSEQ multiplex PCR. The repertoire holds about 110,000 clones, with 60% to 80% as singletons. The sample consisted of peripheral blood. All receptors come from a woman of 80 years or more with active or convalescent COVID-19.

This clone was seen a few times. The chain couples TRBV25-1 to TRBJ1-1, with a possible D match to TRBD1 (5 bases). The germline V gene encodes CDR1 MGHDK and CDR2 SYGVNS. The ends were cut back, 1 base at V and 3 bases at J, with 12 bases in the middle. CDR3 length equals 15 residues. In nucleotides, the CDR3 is TGTGCCAGCAGTGAATGGGGCGGATATCACACTGAAGCTTTCTTT. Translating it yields CASSEWGGYHTEAFF. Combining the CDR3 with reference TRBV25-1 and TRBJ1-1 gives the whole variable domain EADIYQTPRYLVIGTGKKITLECSQTMGHDKMYWYQQDPGMELHLIHYSYGVNSTEKGDLSSESTVSRIRTEHFPLTLESARPSHTSQYLCASSEWGGYHTEAFFGQGTRLTVV.

CDR3 in amino acids: CASSPGSRVDEKLFF. Written as DNA, the CDR3 is TGTGCCAGCAGCCCCGGATCGAGGGTAGATGAAAAACTGTTTTTT. The chain couples TRBV3-1 (or the pseudogene TRBV3-2) to TRBJ1-4; no clear D. Germline V lookup: CDR1 LGHDT, CDR2 YNNKEL (reference sequence). With 4 bases removed from V and 6 bases from J, the gap between germline ends came to 15 bases. This CDR3 comprises 15 residues.

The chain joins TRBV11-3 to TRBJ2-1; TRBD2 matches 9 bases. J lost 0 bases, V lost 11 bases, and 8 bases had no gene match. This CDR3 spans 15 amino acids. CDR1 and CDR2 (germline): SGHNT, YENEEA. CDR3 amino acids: CAGRLSGSSYNEQFF. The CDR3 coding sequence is TGTGCCGGCCGGCTTAGCGGGAGCTCCTACAATGAGCAGTTCTTC.

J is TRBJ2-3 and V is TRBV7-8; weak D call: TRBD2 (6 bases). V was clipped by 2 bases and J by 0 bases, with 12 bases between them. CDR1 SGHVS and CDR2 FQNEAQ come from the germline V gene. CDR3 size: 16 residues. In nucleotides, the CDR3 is TGTGCCAGCAGCTTAACTAGCTCCCCTAGCACAGATACGCAGTATTTT. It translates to CASSLTSSPSTDTQYF.

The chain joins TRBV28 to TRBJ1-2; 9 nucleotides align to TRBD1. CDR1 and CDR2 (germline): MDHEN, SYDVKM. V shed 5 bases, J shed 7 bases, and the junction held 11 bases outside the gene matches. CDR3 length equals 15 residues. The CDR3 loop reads CASSPGTGLTIGYTF. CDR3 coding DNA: TGTGCCAGCAGTCCCGGGACAGGGTTAACTATTGGCTACACCTTC.

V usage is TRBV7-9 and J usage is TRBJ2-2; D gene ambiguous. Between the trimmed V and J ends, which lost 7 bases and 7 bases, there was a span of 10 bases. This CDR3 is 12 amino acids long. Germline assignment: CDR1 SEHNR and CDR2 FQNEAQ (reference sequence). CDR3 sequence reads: CASTLEVGELFF. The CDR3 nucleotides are TGTGCCAGCACCCTTGAGGTCGGGGAGCTGTTTTTT. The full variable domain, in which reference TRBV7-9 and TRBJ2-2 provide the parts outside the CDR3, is DTGVSQNPRHKITKRGQNVTFRCDPISEHNRLYWYRQTLGQGPEFLTYFQNEAQLEKSRLLSDRFSAERPKGSFSTLEIQRTEQGDSAMYLCASTLEVGELFFGEGSRLTVL.

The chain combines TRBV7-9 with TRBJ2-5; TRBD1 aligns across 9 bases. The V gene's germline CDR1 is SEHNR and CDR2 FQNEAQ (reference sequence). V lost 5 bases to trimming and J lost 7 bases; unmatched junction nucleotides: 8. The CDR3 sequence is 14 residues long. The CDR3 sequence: CASSAGQGPGTQYF. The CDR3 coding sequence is TGTGCCAGCAGCGCGGGACAGGGCCCGGGGACCCAGTACTTC.

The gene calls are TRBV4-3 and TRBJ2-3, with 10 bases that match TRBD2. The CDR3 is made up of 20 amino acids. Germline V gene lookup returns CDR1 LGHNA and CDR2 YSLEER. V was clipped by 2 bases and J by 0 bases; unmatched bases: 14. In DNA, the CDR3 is TGCGCCAGCAGCCAAACTCTACCTACTAGCGGGGAAATCAGCACAGATACGCAGTATTTT. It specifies CASSQTLPTSGEISTDTQYF.

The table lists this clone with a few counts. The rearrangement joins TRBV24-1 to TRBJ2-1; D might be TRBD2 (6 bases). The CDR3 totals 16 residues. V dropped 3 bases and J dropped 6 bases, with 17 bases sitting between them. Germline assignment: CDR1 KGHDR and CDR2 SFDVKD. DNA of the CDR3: TGTGCCACCAGTGATCCGATCTCCCGGGAGCTCAATGAGCAGTTCTTC. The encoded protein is CATSDPISRELNEQFF.

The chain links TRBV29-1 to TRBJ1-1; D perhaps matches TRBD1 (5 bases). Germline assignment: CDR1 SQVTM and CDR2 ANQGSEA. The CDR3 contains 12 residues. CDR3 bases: TGCACAATAGGGGTTATGACCACTGAAGCTTTCTTT. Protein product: CTIGVMTTEAFF.

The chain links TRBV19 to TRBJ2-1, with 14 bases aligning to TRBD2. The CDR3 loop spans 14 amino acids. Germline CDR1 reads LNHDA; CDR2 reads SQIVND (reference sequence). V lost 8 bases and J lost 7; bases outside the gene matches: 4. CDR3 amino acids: CASGTSGSNNEQFF. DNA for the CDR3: TGTGCCAGTGGGACTAGCGGGAGTAATAATGAGCAGTTCTTC.

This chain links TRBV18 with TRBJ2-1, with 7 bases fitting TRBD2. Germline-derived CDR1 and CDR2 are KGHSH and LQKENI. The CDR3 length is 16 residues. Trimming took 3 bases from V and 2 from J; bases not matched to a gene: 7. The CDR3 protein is CASSPGPGGPYNEQFF. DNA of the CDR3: TGTGCCAGCTCACCCGGACCGGGAGGTCCCTACAATGAGCAGTTCTTC. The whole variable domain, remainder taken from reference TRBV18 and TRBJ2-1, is NAGVMQNPRHLVRRRGQEARLRCSPMKGHSHVYWYRQLPEEGLKFMVYLQKENIIDESGMPKERFSAEFPKEGPSILRIQQVVRGDSAAYFCASSPGPGGPYNEQFFGPGTRLTVL.

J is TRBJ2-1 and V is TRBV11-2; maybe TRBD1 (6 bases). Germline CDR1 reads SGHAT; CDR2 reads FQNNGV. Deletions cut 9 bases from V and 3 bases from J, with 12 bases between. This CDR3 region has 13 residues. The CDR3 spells CASSRGNYNEQFF. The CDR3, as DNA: TGTGCCAGTTCCAGGGGTAACTACAATGAGCAGTTCTTC.

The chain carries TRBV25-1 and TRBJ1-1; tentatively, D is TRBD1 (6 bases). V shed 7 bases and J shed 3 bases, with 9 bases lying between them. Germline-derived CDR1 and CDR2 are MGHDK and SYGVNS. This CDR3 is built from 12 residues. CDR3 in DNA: TGTGCCAGCACGGACAGAGACACTGAAGCTTTCTTT. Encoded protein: CASTDRDTEAFF.

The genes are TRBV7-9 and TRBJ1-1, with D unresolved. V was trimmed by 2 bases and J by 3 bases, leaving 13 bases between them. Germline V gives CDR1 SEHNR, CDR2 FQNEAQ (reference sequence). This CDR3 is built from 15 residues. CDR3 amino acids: CASSLFTARDTEAFF. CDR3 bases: TGTGCCAGCAGCTTATTCACAGCCCGCGACACTGAAGCTTTCTTT.

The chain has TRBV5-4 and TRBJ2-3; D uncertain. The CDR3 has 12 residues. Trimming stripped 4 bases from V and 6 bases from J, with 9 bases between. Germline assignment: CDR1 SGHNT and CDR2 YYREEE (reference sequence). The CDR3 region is CASSRHRDTQYF. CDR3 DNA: TGTGCCAGCAGCCGACATAGGGATACGCAGTATTTT.

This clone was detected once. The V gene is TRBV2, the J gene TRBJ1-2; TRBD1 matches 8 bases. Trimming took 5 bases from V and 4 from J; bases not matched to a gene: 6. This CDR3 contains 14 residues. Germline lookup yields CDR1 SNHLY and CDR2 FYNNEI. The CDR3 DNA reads TGTGCCAGCAGTCCCGGACAGGGTACCTATGGCTACACCTTC. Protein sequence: CASSPGQGTYGYTF.

Here the CDR3 reads CASSMTGENTEAFF. The CDR3 region has the DNA TGTGCCAGCAGCATGACAGGTGAGAACACTGAAGCTTTCTTT. The genes are TRBV5-6 and TRBJ1-1; TRBD1 might be the D (6 bases). Germline V gene sequence: CDR1 SGHDT, CDR2 YYEEEE. Trimming took 4 bases from V and 1 from J, leaving 11 bases between them. This CDR3 has 14 residues.

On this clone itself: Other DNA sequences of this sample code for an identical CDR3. The chain's CDR3 is CASSEAGSTDTQYF. The CDR3 nucleotides are TGTGCCAGCAGTGAAGCGGGGAGCACAGATACGCAGTATTTT. This chain connects TRBV25-1 to TRBJ2-3, with D perhaps TRBD2 (6 bases). The germline gives CDR1 MGHDK, CDR2 SYGVNS. V dropped 2 bases and J dropped 0 bases, with 6 bases sitting between them. This CDR3 comprises 14 residues.

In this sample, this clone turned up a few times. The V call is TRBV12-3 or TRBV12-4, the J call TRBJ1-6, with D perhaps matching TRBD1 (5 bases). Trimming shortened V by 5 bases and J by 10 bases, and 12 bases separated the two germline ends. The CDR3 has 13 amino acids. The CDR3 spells CASSLGHESPLHF. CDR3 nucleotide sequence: TGTGCCAGCAGTCTCGGACACGAATCACCCCTCCACTTT.

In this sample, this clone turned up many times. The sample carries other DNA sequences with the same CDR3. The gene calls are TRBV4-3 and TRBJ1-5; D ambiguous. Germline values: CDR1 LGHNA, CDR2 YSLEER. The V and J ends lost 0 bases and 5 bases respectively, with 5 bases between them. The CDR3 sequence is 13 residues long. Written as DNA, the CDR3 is TGCGCCAGCAGCCAAGATAGTTATCAGCCCCAGCATTTT. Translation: CASSQDSYQPQHF.